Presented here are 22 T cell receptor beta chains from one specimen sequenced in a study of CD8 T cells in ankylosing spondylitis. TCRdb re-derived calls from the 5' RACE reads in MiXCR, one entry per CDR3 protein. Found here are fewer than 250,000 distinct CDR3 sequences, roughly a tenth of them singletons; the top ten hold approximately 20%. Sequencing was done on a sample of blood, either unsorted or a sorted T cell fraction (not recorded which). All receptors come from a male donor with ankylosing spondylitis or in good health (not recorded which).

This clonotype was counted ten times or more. In DNA form, the CDR3 reads TGCAGTGCTAGAGATAATCGCGGGGGGGCCAATGAGCAGTTCTTC. Residues: CSARDNRGGANEQFF. The chain uses TRBV20-1 and TRBJ2-1, with 9 positions matching TRBD2. V gave up 0 bases and J gave up 6 bases; unmatched junction bases: 6. CDR3 length equals 15 residues. The germline CDR1 and CDR2 sequences are DFQATT and SNEGSKA (reference sequence).

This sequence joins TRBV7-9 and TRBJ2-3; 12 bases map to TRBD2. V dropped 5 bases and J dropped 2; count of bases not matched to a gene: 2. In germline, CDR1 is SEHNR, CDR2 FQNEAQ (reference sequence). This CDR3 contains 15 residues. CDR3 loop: CASSRLAGDTDTQYF. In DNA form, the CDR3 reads TGTGCCAGCAGCCGACTAGCGGGGGACACAGATACGCAGTATTTT.

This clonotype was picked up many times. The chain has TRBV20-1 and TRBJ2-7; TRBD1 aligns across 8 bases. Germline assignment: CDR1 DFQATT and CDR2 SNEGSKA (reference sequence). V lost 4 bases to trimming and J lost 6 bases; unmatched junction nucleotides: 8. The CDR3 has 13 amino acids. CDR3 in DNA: TGCAGTGCTACCAGACAGGGGTTGCCCGAGCAGTACTTC. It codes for CSATRQGLPEQYF.

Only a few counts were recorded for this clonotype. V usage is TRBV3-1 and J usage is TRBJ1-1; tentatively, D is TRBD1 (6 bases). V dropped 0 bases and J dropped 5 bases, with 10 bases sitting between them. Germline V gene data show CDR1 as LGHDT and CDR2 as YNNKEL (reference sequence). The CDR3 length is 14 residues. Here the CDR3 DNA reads TGTGCCAGCAGCCAAGAGAACAGGGTTACTGAAGCTTTCTTT. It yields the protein CASSQENRVTEAFF.

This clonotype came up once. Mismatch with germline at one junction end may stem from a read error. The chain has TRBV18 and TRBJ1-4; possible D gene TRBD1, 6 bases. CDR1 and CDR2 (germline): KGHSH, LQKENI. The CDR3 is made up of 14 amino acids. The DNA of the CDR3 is TGTGCCATCTCACTCAGGGGTCGCGATGAAAAACTGTTTTTT. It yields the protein CAISLRGRDEKLFF.

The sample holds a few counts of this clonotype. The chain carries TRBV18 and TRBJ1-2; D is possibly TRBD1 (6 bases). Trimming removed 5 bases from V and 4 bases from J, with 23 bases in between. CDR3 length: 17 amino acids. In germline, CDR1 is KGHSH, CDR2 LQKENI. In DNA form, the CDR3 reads TGTGCCAGCTCAAAGGGAAAGGGGGGCCGAGAGAGCTATGGCTACACCTTC. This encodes CASSKGKGGRESYGYTF.

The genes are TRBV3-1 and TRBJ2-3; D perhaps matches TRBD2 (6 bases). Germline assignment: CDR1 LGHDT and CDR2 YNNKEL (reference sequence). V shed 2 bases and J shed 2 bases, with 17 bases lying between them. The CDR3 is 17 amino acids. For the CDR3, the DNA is TGTGCCAGCAGCCAACTACCGGGGGACCGAGACACAGATACGCAGTATTTT. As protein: CASSQLPGDRDTDTQYF.

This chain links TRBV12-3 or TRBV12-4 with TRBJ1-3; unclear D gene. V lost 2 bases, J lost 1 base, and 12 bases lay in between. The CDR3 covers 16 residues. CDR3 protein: CASSLSWSGSGNTIYF. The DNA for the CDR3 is TGTGCCAGCAGTTTAAGCTGGTCTGGTTCTGGAAACACCATATATTTT.

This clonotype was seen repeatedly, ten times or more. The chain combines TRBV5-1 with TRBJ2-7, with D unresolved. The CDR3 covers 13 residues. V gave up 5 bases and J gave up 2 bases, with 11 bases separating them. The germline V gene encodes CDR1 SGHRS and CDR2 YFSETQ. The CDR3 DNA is TGCGCCAGCAGTTTCTCGGAGCCCTACGAGCAGTACTTC. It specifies CASSFSEPYEQYF.

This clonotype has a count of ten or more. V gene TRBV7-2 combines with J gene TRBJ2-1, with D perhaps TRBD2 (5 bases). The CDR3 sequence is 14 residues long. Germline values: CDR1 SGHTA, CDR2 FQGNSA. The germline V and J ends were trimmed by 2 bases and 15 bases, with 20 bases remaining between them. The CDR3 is CASSLRGLGPTGFF. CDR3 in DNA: TGTGCCAGCAGCTTACGTGGACTGGGCCCAACGGGGTTCTTC.

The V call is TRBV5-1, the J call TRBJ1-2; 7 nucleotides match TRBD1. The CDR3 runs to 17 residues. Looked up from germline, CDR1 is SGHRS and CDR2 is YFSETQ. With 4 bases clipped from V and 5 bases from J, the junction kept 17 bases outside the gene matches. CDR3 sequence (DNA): TGCGCCAGCAGCCCTACCGGGGGAGCAGGGGGAAGGTATGGCTACACCTTC. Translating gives CASSPTGGAGGRYGYTF.

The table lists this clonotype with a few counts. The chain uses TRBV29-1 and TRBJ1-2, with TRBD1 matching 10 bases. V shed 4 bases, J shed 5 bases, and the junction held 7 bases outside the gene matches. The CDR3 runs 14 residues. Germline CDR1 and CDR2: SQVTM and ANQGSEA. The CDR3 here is CSVGGQGFGYGYTF. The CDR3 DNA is TGCAGCGTTGGGGGACAGGGGTTTGGGTATGGCTACACCTTC.

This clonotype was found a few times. The CDR3 DNA follows: TGTGCCAGCTCCCGCGGCGGGGGGATCCTCTCCTACGAGCAGTACTTC. Protein product: CASSRGGGILSYEQYF. The genes are TRBV27 and TRBJ2-7, with 8 bases aligning to TRBD2. With 8 bases clipped from V and 0 bases from J, the junction kept 12 bases outside the gene matches. Per the germline V gene, CDR1 is MNHEY and CDR2 is SMNVEV (reference sequence). The CDR3 has 16 amino acids.

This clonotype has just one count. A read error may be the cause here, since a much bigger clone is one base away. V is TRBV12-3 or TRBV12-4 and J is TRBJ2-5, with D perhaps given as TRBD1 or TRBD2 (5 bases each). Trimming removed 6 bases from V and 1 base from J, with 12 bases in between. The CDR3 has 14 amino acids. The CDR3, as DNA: TGTGCCAGCAGCTCCGGGACGGCCCAAGAGACCCAGTACTTC. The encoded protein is CASSSGTAQETQYF.

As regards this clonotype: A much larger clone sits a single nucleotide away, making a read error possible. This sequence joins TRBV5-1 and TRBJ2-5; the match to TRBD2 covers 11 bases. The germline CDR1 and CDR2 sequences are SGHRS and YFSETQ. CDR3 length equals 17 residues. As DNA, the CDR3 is TGCGCCAGCAACTTGATTAGCGGGGGGGCAGAAGGAGAGACCCAGTACTTC. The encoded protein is CASNLISGGAEGETQYF.

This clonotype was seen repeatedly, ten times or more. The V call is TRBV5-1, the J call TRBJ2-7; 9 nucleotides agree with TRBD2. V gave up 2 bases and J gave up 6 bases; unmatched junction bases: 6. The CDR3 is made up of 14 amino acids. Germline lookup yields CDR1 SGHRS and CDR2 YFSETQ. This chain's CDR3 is CASSFGTSRLEQYF. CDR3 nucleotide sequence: TGCGCCAGCAGCTTTGGGACTAGCAGGCTCGAGCAGTACTTC.

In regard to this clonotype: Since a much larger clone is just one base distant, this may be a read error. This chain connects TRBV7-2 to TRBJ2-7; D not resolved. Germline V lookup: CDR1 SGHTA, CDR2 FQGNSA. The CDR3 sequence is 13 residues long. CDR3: CASSLPAAYERYF. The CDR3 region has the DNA TGTGCCAGCAGCCTCCCGGCCGCCTACGAGCGGTACTTC.

The CDR3 reads CASRKDSLMGYTF. The CDR3, as DNA: TGTGCCAGCAGGAAGGACAGCCTTATGGGCTACACCTTC. The chain recombines TRBV3-1 with TRBJ1-2; D might be TRBD1 (6 bases). CDR1 is LGHDT and CDR2 is YNNKEL in the germline V gene (reference sequence). V lost 6 bases and J lost 8, with 16 bases in between. The CDR3 spans 13 residues.

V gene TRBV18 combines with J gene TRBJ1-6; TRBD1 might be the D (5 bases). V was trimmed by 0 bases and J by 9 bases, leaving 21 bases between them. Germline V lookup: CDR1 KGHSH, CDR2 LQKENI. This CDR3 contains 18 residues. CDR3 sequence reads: CASSPPGGFVGLGSPLHF. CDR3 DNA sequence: TGTGCCAGCTCACCACCCGGGGGATTTGTGGGGTTAGGTTCACCCCTCCACTTT.

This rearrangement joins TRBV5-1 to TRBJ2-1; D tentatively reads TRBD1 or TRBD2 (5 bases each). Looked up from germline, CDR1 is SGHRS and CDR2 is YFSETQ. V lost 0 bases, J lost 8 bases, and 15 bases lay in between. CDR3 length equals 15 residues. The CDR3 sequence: CASSLALGRQDEQFF. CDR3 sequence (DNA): TGCGCCAGCAGCTTGGCTTTGGGACGTCAGGATGAGCAGTTCTTC.

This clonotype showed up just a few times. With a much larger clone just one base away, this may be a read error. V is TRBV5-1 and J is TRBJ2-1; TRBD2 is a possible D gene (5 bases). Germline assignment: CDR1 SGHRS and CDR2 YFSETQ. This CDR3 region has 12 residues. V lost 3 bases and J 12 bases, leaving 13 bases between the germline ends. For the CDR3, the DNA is TGCGCCAGCAGCTGGGTCGGGGATGTGCAGTTCTTC. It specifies CASSWVGDVQFF. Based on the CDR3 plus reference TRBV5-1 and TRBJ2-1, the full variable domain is KAGVTQTPRYLIKTRGQQVTLSCSPISGHRSVSWYQQTPGQGLQFLFEYFSETQRNKGNFPGRFSGRQFSNSRSEMNVSTLELGDSALYLCASSWVGDVQFFGPGTRLTVL.

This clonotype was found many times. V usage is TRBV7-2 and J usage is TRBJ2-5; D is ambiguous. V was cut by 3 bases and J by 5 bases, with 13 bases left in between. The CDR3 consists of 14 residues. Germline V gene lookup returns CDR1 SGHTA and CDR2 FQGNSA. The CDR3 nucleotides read TGTGCCAGCAGCTTCTCCACACCCTCGGAGACCCAGTACTTC. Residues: CASSFSTPSETQYF.